This TCR beta chain was obtained from a study of T cells after yellow fever vaccination. This clonotype was seen a handful of times. Its antigen is not identified. Study outcomes and limitations: A secondary response was less intense yet reached its peak sooner, at day 5 versus 15. Some clonotypes were seen in both the CD4 and the CD8 compartments. These made up a small share and likely arose from convergent recombination. Abundant clonotypes (contaminants from the bulk population) could be present in FACS-sorted repertoires.

Conversion of TCR transcripts into cDNA relied on 5'RACE template switching, which added a universal primer site and UMIs. TCRdb re-called the 5' RACE reads through MiXCR, storing one row per CDR3 protein. The repertoire holds over 300,000 distinct CDR3 sequences, with 4.1% as singletons. The receptor comes from a man younger than 30 who received the YFV17D yellow fever vaccine. The material was PBMCs, obtained 5 days after the yellow fever booster vaccination.

Here the CDR3 DNA reads TGTGCCACCTCCGGACGCTACAATGAGCAGTTCTTC. Translation: CATSGRYNEQFF. V is TRBV24-1 and J is TRBJ2-1; D call uncertain. This CDR3 has 12 amino acids. Germline lookup yields CDR1 KGHDR and CDR2 SFDVKD. Between the trimmed V and J ends, which lost 9 bases and 3 bases, there was a span of 8 bases.